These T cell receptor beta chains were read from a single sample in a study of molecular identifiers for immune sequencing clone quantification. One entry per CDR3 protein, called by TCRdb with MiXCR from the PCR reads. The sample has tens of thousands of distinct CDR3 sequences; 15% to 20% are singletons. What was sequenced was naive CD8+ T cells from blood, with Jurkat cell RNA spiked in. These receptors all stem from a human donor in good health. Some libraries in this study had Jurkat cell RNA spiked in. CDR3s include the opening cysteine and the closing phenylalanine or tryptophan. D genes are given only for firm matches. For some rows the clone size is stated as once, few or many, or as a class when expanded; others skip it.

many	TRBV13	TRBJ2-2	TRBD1	TGTGCCAGCAGGGGACAGGGGCCCACCGGGGAGCTGTTTTTT	CASRGQGPTGELFF
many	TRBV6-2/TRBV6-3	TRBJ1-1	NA	TGTGCCAGCAGTTTCCTAGATGAAGCTTTCTTT	CASSFLDEAFF
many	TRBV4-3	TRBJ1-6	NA	TGCGCCAGCAGCCCCAGGGCCCAAAGCTCCTATAATTCACCCCTCCACTTT	CASSPRAQSSYNSPLHF
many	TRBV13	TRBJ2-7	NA	TGTGCCAGCAGCTTAGCTAGCCAGGCCGAGCAGTACTTC	CASSLASQAEQYF
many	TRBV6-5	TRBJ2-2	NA	TGTGCCAGCAGTTACGGCCTCATGACGTACACGAACACCGGGGAGCTGTTTTTT	CASSYGLMTYTNTGELFF
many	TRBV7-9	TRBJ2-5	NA	TGTGCCAGCAGCGACGACCCCGCTTATGCCCAGTACTTC	CASSDDPAYAQYF
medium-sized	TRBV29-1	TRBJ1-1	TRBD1	TGCAGCGTGCAGACAGGGAGGAACACTGAAGCTTTCTTT	CSVQTGRNTEAFF
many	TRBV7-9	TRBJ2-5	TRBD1	TGTGCCAGCAGCCCAACAGGGGTCAGTGAGACCCAGTACTTC	CASSPTGVSETQYF
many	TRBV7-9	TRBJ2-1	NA	TGTGCCAGCAGCTTAGAACTTAGCTCCTACAATGAGCAGTTCTTC	CASSLELSSYNEQFF
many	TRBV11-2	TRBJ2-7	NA	TGTGCCAGCAGCTTAGGGAGAGGCTACGAGCAGTACTTC	CASSLGRGYEQYF
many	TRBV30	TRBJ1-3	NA	TGTGCCTGGAGCCTAGACGGGTGGGGAAACACCATATATTTT	CAWSLDGWGNTIYF
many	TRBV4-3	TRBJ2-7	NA	TGCGCCAGCAGCCCGGGACTGTCCACCGCCTACGAGCAGTACTTC	CASSPGLSTAYEQYF
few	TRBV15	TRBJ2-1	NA	TGTGCCACCAGCAGAGACGCGAGCAGAACCCTTAGCTCCTACAATGAGCAGTTCTTC	CATSRDASRTLSSYNEQFF
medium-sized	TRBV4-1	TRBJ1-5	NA	TGCGCCAGCAGCCAAGCTAAGAATCAGCCCCAGCATTTT	CASSQAKNQPQHF
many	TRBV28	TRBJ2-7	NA	TGTGCCAGCAATGGGGACCCCAGGCCCTCCGAGCAGTACTTC	CASNGDPRPSEQYF
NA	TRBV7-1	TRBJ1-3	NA	TGTGCCAGCAGCCCAGAAAACAACCAGGCTCCGCTTTTT	CASSPENNQAPLF
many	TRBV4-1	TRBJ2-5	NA	TGCGCCAGCAGCCAAGATCGAAATAGCTTTGGCGAGACCCAGTACTTC	CASSQDRNSFGETQYF
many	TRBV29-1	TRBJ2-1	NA	TGCAGCGTTGTGGACCTGGCGGATGAGCAGTTCTTC	CSVVDLADEQFF
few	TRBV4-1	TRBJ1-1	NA	TGCGCCAGCAGCCAAGTACTACACAGGGTTAATGAAGGTGAAGCTTTCTTT	CASSQVLHRVNEGEAFF
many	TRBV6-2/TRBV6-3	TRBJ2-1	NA	TGTGCCAGCAGTTACCCGTTCGGGGGTCTTTCGGGTGAGCAGTTCTTC	CASSYPFGGLSGEQFF
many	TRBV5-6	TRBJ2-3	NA	TGTGCCAGCAGCCTTTACGAATGGGTCACAGATACGCAGTATTTT	CASSLYEWVTDTQYF
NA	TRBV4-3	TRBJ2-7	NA	TGCGCCAGCAGCCAAGACTGGGCAGGCAGCTCCTACGAGCAGTACTTC	CASSQDWAGSSYEQYF
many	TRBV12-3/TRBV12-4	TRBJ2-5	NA	TGTGCCAGCAGCTTGGGACTGGGGGGGCGCCAAGACACCCAGTACTTT	CASSLGLGGRQDTQYF
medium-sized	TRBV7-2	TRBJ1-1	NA	TGTGCCAGCAGCCTTTTGGGGTTGACTGAAGCTTTCTTT	CASSLLGLTEAFF
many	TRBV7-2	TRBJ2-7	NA	TGTGCCAGCAGCCTTACCTACGAGCAGTACTTC	CASSLTYEQYF
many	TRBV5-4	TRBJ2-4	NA	TGTGCCAGCAGCCCAACGGACATGAGCGACATTCAGTACTTC	CASSPTDMSDIQYF
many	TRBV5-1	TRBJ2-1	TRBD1	TGCGCCAGCAGCGGCCGTGGGACAGGGTCCCACAATGAGCAGTTCTTC	CASSGRGTGSHNEQFF
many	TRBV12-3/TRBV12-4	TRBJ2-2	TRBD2	TGTGCCACCCCCACACGGGGGGGGGTCACCGGGGAGCTGTTTTTT	CATPTRGGVTGELFF
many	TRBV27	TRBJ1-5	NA	TGTGCCAGCAGTCCGTTCAATAGCAATCAGCCCCAGCATTTT	CASSPFNSNQPQHF
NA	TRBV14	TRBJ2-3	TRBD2	TGTGCCAGCAGCCAAGGGCTAGCGGGATACACAGATACGCAGTATTTT	CASSQGLAGYTDTQYF
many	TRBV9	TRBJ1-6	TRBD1	TGTGCCAGCAGCACACGACAGGGTGCCCCGGATTCACCCCTCCACTTT	CASSTRQGAPDSPLHF
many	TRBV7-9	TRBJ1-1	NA	TGTGCCAGCAGCTCTACTAACAGGGTCGGTGAAGCTTTCTTT	CASSSTNRVGEAFF
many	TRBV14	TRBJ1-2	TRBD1	TGTGCCAGCAGCCAAGATGATGAGGACAGGGGGCCGTCTCTTGGCTACACCTTC	CASSQDDEDRGPSLGYTF
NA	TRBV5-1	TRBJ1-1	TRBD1	TGCGCCAGCAGCGGAGGACAGGGGATCACTGAAGCTTTCTTT	CASSGGQGITEAFF
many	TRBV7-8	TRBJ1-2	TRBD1	TGTGCCAGCAGCTTAGGCTGGGACAGGGAGGATGGTGACTATGGCTACACCTTC	CASSLGWDREDGDYGYTF
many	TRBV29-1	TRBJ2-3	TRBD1	TGCAGCGTTGAAGACAACAGGGGACCGGCAGATACGCAGTATTTT	CSVEDNRGPADTQYF
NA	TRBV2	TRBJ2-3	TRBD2	TGTGCCAGCAAGACGGGACTAGCGGGAGGGCCTGGGGCAGATACGCAGTATTTT	CASKTGLAGGPGADTQYF
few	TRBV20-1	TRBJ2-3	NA	TGCAGTGCTAGCCCGGCGCGGCGGGATGCCACAGATACGCAGTATTTT	CSASPARRDATDTQYF
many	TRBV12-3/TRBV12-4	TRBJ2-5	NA	TGTGCCAGCAGCCCCGACCGGGCCCAAGAGACCCAGTACTTC	CASSPDRAQETQYF
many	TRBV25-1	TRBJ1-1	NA	TGTGCCAGCAGTACCCGTCAAGATATGAACACTGAAGCTTTCTTT	CASSTRQDMNTEAFF
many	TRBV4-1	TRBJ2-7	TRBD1	TGCGCCAGCAGCCAAGCGACAGGGGGCTACGAGCAGTACTTC	CASSQATGGYEQYF
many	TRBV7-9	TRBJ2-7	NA	TGTGCCAGCAGCTTAACCCCTCCTGACGGAAGGTACGAGCAGTACTTC	CASSLTPPDGRYEQYF
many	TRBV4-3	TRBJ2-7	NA	TGCGCCAGCAGCCAAGACGGAGGGCGGGGGCGGGAGCAGTACTTC	CASSQDGGRGREQYF
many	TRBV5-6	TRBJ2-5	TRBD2	TGTGCCAGCAGCATCGCCGGACTAGAAGAGACCCAGTACTTC	CASSIAGLEETQYF
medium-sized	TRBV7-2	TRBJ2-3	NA	TGTGCCAGCAGCCCGGACACTCGAAGCACAGATACGCAGTATTTT	CASSPDTRSTDTQYF
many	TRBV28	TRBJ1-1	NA	TGTGCCAGCAGACAAACAGTGAACACTGAAGCTTTCTTT	CASRQTVNTEAFF
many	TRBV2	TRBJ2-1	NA	TGTGCCAGCCTTAGTGATACCCTCAACAATGAGCAGTTCTTC	CASLSDTLNNEQFF
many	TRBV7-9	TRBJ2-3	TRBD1	TGTGCCAGCAGCCAGGGACAGGCCGGCGCAGATACGCAGTATTTT	CASSQGQAGADTQYF
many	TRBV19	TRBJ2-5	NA	TGTGCCAGTAGTTTCTTGGGCCCTCAAGAGACCCAGTACTTC	CASSFLGPQETQYF
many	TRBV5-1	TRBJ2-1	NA	TGCGCCAGCAGCTTGAACGGACTTAGCGAGGTCAATGAGCAGTTCTTC	CASSLNGLSEVNEQFF
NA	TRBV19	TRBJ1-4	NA	TGTGCCAGTACTGATGGGACCTTCCCTGAAAAACTGTTTTTT	CASTDGTFPEKLFF
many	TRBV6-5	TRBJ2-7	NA	TGTGCCAGCAGTTACGAGGGAGGGGGCTTTCGCGAGCAGTACTTC	CASSYEGGGFREQYF
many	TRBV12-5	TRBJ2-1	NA	TGTGCTAGTGGTTTGGCGACAGGCGGTTACTTCGAGCAGTTCTTC	CASGLATGGYFEQFF
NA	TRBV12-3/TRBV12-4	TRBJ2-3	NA	TGTGCCAGCAGTTTCAGGCCAGGTACGCAGTATTTT	CASSFRPGTQYF
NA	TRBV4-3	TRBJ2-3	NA	TGCGCAAGCAGCCAAGACGGTGGATCGGGGGCAGATACGCAGTATTTT	CASSQDGGSGADTQYF